This is a list of T cell receptor beta chains from one sample in a study of CD8 T cells in Susac syndrome. A single record per CDR3 protein comes from TCRdb applying MiXCR to the immunoSEQ multiplex PCR reads. The table lists some 99,000 distinct CDR3 sequences, about 96% of them singletons. The sample was CD4+ T cells from PBMCs. Receptors originate from a human donor in good health. Both conserved end residues are part of each CDR3. Fields, in order: CDR3 length, clone size, D gene, J gene, V gene, CDR3 DNA, CDR3 protein. D genes are given only for firm matches. Only part of the rows carry a size: once, few, many, or a class if the clone is expanded.

cdr3_length: 14; clone_size: -; d_call: -; j_call: TRBJ2-7; v_call: TRBV15; cdr3_nt: TGTGCCACCAGCAGAGGCGGGACGGGTGACGAGCAGTACTTC; cdr3_aa: CATSRGGTGDEQYF
cdr3_length: 14; clone_size: -; d_call: TRBD1; j_call: TRBJ2-1; v_call: TRBV14; cdr3_nt: TGTGCCAGCAGCCTTAACAGGGGCTACAATGAGCAGTTCTTC; cdr3_aa: CASSLNRGYNEQFF
cdr3_length: 13; clone_size: -; d_call: -; j_call: TRBJ2-5; v_call: TRBV7-2; cdr3_nt: TGTGCCAGCAGCGGAGGTCTCCAAGAGACCCAGTACTTC; cdr3_aa: CASSGGLQETQYF
cdr3_length: 13; clone_size: -; d_call: -; j_call: TRBJ1-5; v_call: TRBV20-1; cdr3_nt: TGCAGTGCTAGGACAGATAGCAATCAGCCCCAGCATTTT; cdr3_aa: CSARTDSNQPQHF
cdr3_length: 15; clone_size: -; d_call: TRBD2; j_call: TRBJ2-7; v_call: TRBV20-1; cdr3_nt: TGCAGTGCTAGAGATCCTAGCGGGAGGGCCGGGGAGCAGTACTTC; cdr3_aa: CSARDPSGRAGEQYF
cdr3_length: 18; clone_size: -; d_call: -; j_call: TRBJ2-6; v_call: TRBV12-3/TRBV12-4; cdr3_nt: TGTGCCAGCAGTTTAAGGTCAGGATTGAGCTCTGGGGCCAACGTCCTGACTTTC; cdr3_aa: CASSLRSGLSSGANVLTF
cdr3_length: 14; clone_size: once; d_call: -; j_call: TRBJ2-5; v_call: TRBV3-1; cdr3_nt: TGTGCCAGCAGCCAAGAACCGTACCAAGAGACCCAGTACTTC; cdr3_aa: CASSQEPYQETQYF
cdr3_length: 15; clone_size: -; d_call: TRBD2; j_call: TRBJ2-3; v_call: TRBV19; cdr3_nt: TGTGCCAGTAGACCGGGAAGCGGGGGGAAGGATACGCAGTATTTT; cdr3_aa: CASRPGSGGKDTQYF
cdr3_length: 15; clone_size: -; d_call: TRBD2; j_call: TRBJ2-1; v_call: TRBV5-4; cdr3_nt: TGTGCCAGCAGCTTAGGACTAGCCTCCTACAATGAGCAGTTCTTC; cdr3_aa: CASSLGLASYNEQFF
cdr3_length: 14; clone_size: -; d_call: TRBD1; j_call: TRBJ1-1; v_call: TRBV7-9; cdr3_nt: TGTGCCAGCACCATCCGGACAGGGTGGACTGAAGCTTTCTTT; cdr3_aa: CASTIRTGWTEAFF
cdr3_length: 12; clone_size: -; d_call: -; j_call: TRBJ2-5; v_call: TRBV3-1; cdr3_nt: TGTGCCAGCAGCCAACGCCCGGAGACCCAGTACTTC; cdr3_aa: CASSQRPETQYF
cdr3_length: 11; clone_size: -; d_call: -; j_call: TRBJ2-3; v_call: TRBV30; cdr3_nt: TGTGCCTGGAGTGAACCGGATACGCAGTATTTT; cdr3_aa: CAWSEPDTQYF
cdr3_length: 14; clone_size: -; d_call: TRBD2; j_call: TRBJ2-7; v_call: TRBV7-6; cdr3_nt: TGTGCCAGCAGCTTCGGGACTAGCGGGTACGAGCAGTACTTC; cdr3_aa: CASSFGTSGYEQYF
cdr3_length: 19; clone_size: -; d_call: TRBD1; j_call: TRBJ2-1; v_call: TRBV11-2; cdr3_nt: TGTGCCAGCAGCTTCCGGGACAGGGGAATACGACGCTCCTACAATGAGCAGTTCTTC; cdr3_aa: CASSFRDRGIRRSYNEQFF
cdr3_length: 16; clone_size: once; d_call: -; j_call: TRBJ1-5; v_call: TRBV27; cdr3_nt: TGTGCCAGCAGTTTAAAGGGGCCCTATAGCAATCAGCCCCAGCATTTT; cdr3_aa: CASSLKGPYSNQPQHF
cdr3_length: 14; clone_size: -; d_call: -; j_call: TRBJ1-5; v_call: TRBV3-1; cdr3_nt: TGTGCCAGCAGCCTTGGACAGTCCAGTCAGCCCCAGCATTTT; cdr3_aa: CASSLGQSSQPQHF
cdr3_length: 11; clone_size: -; d_call: -; j_call: TRBJ2-4; v_call: TRBV29-1; cdr3_nt: TGCAGCGTGCCCGGACCCGTGGTTCAGTACTTC; cdr3_aa: CSVPGPVVQYF
cdr3_length: 14; clone_size: -; d_call: TRBD1; j_call: TRBJ2-2; v_call: TRBV5-1; cdr3_nt: TGCGCCAGCAGCTGGGGACAGTCCACCGGGGAGCTGTTTTTT; cdr3_aa: CASSWGQSTGELFF
cdr3_length: 14; clone_size: -; d_call: TRBD1; j_call: TRBJ2-7; v_call: TRBV7-9; cdr3_nt: TGTGCCAGCAGCCGTGGACAGGGGGCGCTTGAGCAGTACTTC; cdr3_aa: CASSRGQGALEQYF
cdr3_length: 12; clone_size: -; d_call: -; j_call: TRBJ1-1; v_call: TRBV3-1; cdr3_nt: TGTGCCAGCGGGAGGGAGCAGGGCAAAGCTTTCTTT; cdr3_aa: CASGREQGKAFF
cdr3_length: 12; clone_size: -; d_call: -; j_call: TRBJ1-1; v_call: TRBV28; cdr3_nt: TGTGCCAGCAGTTCCAGGACCACTGAAGCTTTCTTT; cdr3_aa: CASSSRTTEAFF
cdr3_length: 15; clone_size: -; d_call: TRBD2; j_call: TRBJ2-5; v_call: TRBV3-1; cdr3_nt: TGTGCCAGCAGCCAAAGGACTAGCGGGGATGAGACCCAGTACTTC; cdr3_aa: CASSQRTSGDETQYF
cdr3_length: 17; clone_size: -; d_call: TRBD2; j_call: TRBJ2-7; v_call: TRBV4-1; cdr3_nt: TGCGCCAGCAGCCAGCCTCTAAGCGGGGGGGGATCATACGAGCAGTACTTC; cdr3_aa: CASSQPLSGGGSYEQYF
cdr3_length: 17; clone_size: -; d_call: -; j_call: TRBJ1-5; v_call: TRBV29-1; cdr3_nt: TGCAGCGTTGGGGTCCGGGGGAAAAAGGGCTATAATCAGCCCCAGCATTTT; cdr3_aa: CSVGVRGKKGYNQPQHF
cdr3_length: 19; clone_size: -; d_call: TRBD2; j_call: TRBJ2-7; v_call: TRBV7-9; cdr3_nt: TGTGCCAGCAGCGGCCCGGGACTAGCGGGGGGGCCAAGCATCCACGAGCAGTACTTC; cdr3_aa: CASSGPGLAGGPSIHEQYF
cdr3_length: 14; clone_size: -; d_call: TRBD1; j_call: TRBJ1-2; v_call: TRBV5-4; cdr3_nt: TGTGCCAGCAGTCCGAGGACAGGGGACTATGGCTACACCTTC; cdr3_aa: CASSPRTGDYGYTF
cdr3_length: 16; clone_size: -; d_call: -; j_call: TRBJ2-7; v_call: TRBV5-1; cdr3_nt: TGCGCCAGCAGCTTGGGCCCCGGACAGAGCTCCTACGAGCAGTACTTC; cdr3_aa: CASSLGPGQSSYEQYF
cdr3_length: 16; clone_size: -; d_call: -; j_call: TRBJ2-3; v_call: TRBV28; cdr3_nt: TGTGCCAGCAGTACACTCCTAGCAGGCGGGACAGATACGCAGTATTTT; cdr3_aa: CASSTLLAGGTDTQYF
cdr3_length: 14; clone_size: -; d_call: TRBD1; j_call: TRBJ2-5; v_call: TRBV19; cdr3_nt: TGTGCCAGTAGGACGACAGGGGGAAGAGAGACCCAGTACTTC; cdr3_aa: CASRTTGGRETQYF
cdr3_length: 14; clone_size: once; d_call: -; j_call: TRBJ1-1; v_call: TRBV18; cdr3_nt: TGTGCCAGCTCACCGTCAGGGTCGGGGACTGAAGCTTTCTTT; cdr3_aa: CASSPSGSGTEAFF
cdr3_length: 15; clone_size: -; d_call: -; j_call: TRBJ2-2; v_call: TRBV29-1; cdr3_nt: TGCAGCGTTGGCCCTAGGGACGCTAACACCGGGGAGCTGTTTTTT; cdr3_aa: CSVGPRDANTGELFF
cdr3_length: 13; clone_size: -; d_call: -; j_call: TRBJ2-5; v_call: TRBV29-1; cdr3_nt: TGCAGCGTTGAAAGGGGGGCCAAAGAGACCCAGTACTTC; cdr3_aa: CSVERGAKETQYF
cdr3_length: 13; clone_size: -; d_call: -; j_call: TRBJ2-1; v_call: TRBV4-3; cdr3_nt: TGCGCCAGCAGCCAAGAGGCCTGGGGGGAGCAGTTCTTC; cdr3_aa: CASSQEAWGEQFF
cdr3_length: 15; clone_size: once; d_call: -; j_call: TRBJ2-3; v_call: TRBV29-1; cdr3_nt: TGCAGCGTTGAAGGGTCCCCAGGGAGCACAGATACGCAGTATTTT; cdr3_aa: CSVEGSPGSTDTQYF
cdr3_length: 15; clone_size: -; d_call: -; j_call: TRBJ2-6; v_call: TRBV12-3/TRBV12-4; cdr3_nt: TGTGCCAGCAGTTTATCTCCCTCTGGGGCCAACGTCCTGACTTTC; cdr3_aa: CASSLSPSGANVLTF
cdr3_length: 16; clone_size: -; d_call: -; j_call: TRBJ2-5; v_call: TRBV12-3/TRBV12-4; cdr3_nt: TGTGCCAGCAGTTGGGGGCAGGGGGGTTTTCCTGAGACCCAGTACTTC; cdr3_aa: CASSWGQGGFPETQYF
cdr3_length: 15; clone_size: -; d_call: -; j_call: TRBJ1-4; v_call: TRBV27; cdr3_nt: TGTGCCAGCAGTCACTTGGACGGTGGGGATGAAAAACTGTTTTTT; cdr3_aa: CASSHLDGGDEKLFF
cdr3_length: 15; clone_size: -; d_call: TRBD2; j_call: TRBJ2-7; v_call: TRBV10-3; cdr3_nt: TGTGCCATCAGTTCCCCGGGACTAGCGGTCTACGAGCAGTACTTC; cdr3_aa: CAISSPGLAVYEQYF
cdr3_length: 20; clone_size: -; d_call: -; j_call: TRBJ2-7; v_call: TRBV5-1; cdr3_nt: TGCGCCAGCAGCTTGGACGGCCCGGGGGCAGTCCACCGTGGCCCCTACGAGCAGTACTTC; cdr3_aa: CASSLDGPGAVHRGPYEQYF
cdr3_length: 14; clone_size: -; d_call: TRBD1; j_call: TRBJ2-7; v_call: TRBV10-3; cdr3_nt: TGTGCCACCACGGACAGGGGGGTTACCTACGAGCAGTACTTC; cdr3_aa: CATTDRGVTYEQYF
cdr3_length: 13; clone_size: -; d_call: TRBD1; j_call: TRBJ2-7; v_call: TRBV7-9; cdr3_nt: TGTGCCAGCAGCACCCGGGACAGGGGAGGGATGTACTTC; cdr3_aa: CASSTRDRGGMYF
cdr3_length: 14; clone_size: -; d_call: -; j_call: TRBJ1-5; v_call: TRBV5-1; cdr3_nt: TGCGCCAGCAGCTTGGAGGGCGCGAAGGGGCCCCAGCATTTT; cdr3_aa: CASSLEGAKGPQHF
cdr3_length: 16; clone_size: -; d_call: -; j_call: TRBJ2-4; v_call: TRBV5-8; cdr3_nt: TGTGCCAGCAGCTTGGGGGAACAGCTAGCCAAAAACATTCAGTACTTC; cdr3_aa: CASSLGEQLAKNIQYF
cdr3_length: 15; clone_size: -; d_call: TRBD2; j_call: TRBJ2-7; v_call: TRBV7-2; cdr3_nt: TGTGCCAGCAGCTTCCCCTTAGCGGGAGGGCTCGAGCAGTACTTC; cdr3_aa: CASSFPLAGGLEQYF
cdr3_length: 14; clone_size: -; d_call: TRBD1; j_call: TRBJ1-6; v_call: TRBV3-1; cdr3_nt: TGTGCCAGCAGGGCCGGGACAGACAATTCACCCCTCCACTTT; cdr3_aa: CASRAGTDNSPLHF
cdr3_length: 13; clone_size: -; d_call: -; j_call: TRBJ1-2; v_call: TRBV7-2; cdr3_nt: TGTGCCAGCAGCTTCCAGACTAACTATGGCTACACCTTC; cdr3_aa: CASSFQTNYGYTF
cdr3_length: 14; clone_size: -; d_call: -; j_call: TRBJ1-4; v_call: TRBV7-8; cdr3_nt: TGTGCCAGCAGCCTAACGGGGGGTTGGGAAAAACTGTTTTTT; cdr3_aa: CASSLTGGWEKLFF
cdr3_length: 14; clone_size: -; d_call: -; j_call: TRBJ1-5; v_call: TRBV2; cdr3_nt: TGTGCCAGCAGTGAAAGGTCTAGCAATCAGCCCCAGCATTTT; cdr3_aa: CASSERSSNQPQHF
cdr3_length: 14; clone_size: -; d_call: -; j_call: TRBJ2-5; v_call: TRBV3-1; cdr3_nt: TGTGCCAGCAGCCCCGTGACAGGACAAGAGACCCAGTACTTC; cdr3_aa: CASSPVTGQETQYF
cdr3_length: 12; clone_size: -; d_call: -; j_call: TRBJ1-2; v_call: TRBV12-3/TRBV12-4; cdr3_nt: TGTGCCAGCAGTATTAAGAGGGATGGCTACACCTTC; cdr3_aa: CASSIKRDGYTF
cdr3_length: 13; clone_size: -; d_call: -; j_call: TRBJ2-3; v_call: TRBV27; cdr3_nt: TGTGCCAGCAGACGACGTCTCTTGGATACGCAGTATTTT; cdr3_aa: CASRRRLLDTQYF
cdr3_length: 17; clone_size: -; d_call: TRBD1; j_call: TRBJ2-5; v_call: TRBV7-3; cdr3_nt: TGTGCCAGCAGCTTAACTCAAGGCAGGGGGCTGGGAGAGACCCAGTACTTC; cdr3_aa: CASSLTQGRGLGETQYF
cdr3_length: 17; clone_size: once; d_call: TRBD2; j_call: TRBJ2-3; v_call: TRBV28; cdr3_nt: TGTGCCAGCAGCTCCGGAATAGCGGGGGGCCGTCGAGATACGCAGTATTTT; cdr3_aa: CASSSGIAGGRRDTQYF
cdr3_length: 11; clone_size: -; d_call: -; j_call: TRBJ2-1; v_call: TRBV3-1; cdr3_nt: TGTGCCAGCAGCCAAACCAATGAGCAGTTCTTC; cdr3_aa: CASSQTNEQFF
cdr3_length: 13; clone_size: -; d_call: TRBD1; j_call: TRBJ2-1; v_call: TRBV29-1; cdr3_nt: TGCAGCGTTGTAAAGACAGGGGGCCGTGAGCAGTTCTTC; cdr3_aa: CSVVKTGGREQFF
cdr3_length: 15; clone_size: -; d_call: -; j_call: TRBJ2-7; v_call: TRBV29-1; cdr3_nt: TGCAGCGTTGACTGGGGAGCGGAAGGTGCATACGAGCAGTACTTC; cdr3_aa: CSVDWGAEGAYEQYF
cdr3_length: 13; clone_size: -; d_call: -; j_call: TRBJ2-7; v_call: TRBV12-3/TRBV12-4; cdr3_nt: TGTGCCAGCAGTTTGGGGGCAGACTACGAGCAGTACTTC; cdr3_aa: CASSLGADYEQYF
cdr3_length: 15; clone_size: -; d_call: TRBD2; j_call: TRBJ2-7; v_call: TRBV29-1; cdr3_nt: TGCAGCGTTGAAGACTCCGGACTAGCGGGAGCCGAGCAGTACTTC; cdr3_aa: CSVEDSGLAGAEQYF